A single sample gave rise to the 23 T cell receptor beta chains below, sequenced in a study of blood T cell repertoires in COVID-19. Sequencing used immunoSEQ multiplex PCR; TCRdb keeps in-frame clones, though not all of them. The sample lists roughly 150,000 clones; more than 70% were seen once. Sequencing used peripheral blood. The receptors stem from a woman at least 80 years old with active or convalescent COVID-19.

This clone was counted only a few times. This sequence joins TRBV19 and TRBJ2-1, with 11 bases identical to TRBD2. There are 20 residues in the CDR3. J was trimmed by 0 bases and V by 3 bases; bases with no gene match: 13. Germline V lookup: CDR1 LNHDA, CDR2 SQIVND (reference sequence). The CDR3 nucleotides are TGTGCCAGTAGTATCCCTAACGTAGCGGGAGGGCCGAGCTCCTACAATGAGCAGTTCTTC. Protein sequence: CASSIPNVAGGPSSYNEQFF.

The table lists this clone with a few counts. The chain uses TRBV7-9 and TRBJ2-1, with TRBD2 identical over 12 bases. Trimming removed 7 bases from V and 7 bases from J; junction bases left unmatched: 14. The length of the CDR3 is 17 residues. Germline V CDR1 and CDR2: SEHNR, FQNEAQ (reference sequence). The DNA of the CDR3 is TGTGCCAGCACCCTGGCGGCTAGCGGGAGGGTGAGGAATGAGCAGTTCTTC. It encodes CASTLAASGRVRNEQFF.

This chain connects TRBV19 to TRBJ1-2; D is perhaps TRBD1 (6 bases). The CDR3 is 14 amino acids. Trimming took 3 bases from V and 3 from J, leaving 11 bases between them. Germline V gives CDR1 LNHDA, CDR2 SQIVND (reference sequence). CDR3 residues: CASSIGAGDYGYTF. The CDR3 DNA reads TGTGCCAGTAGTATCGGGGCAGGGGACTATGGCTACACCTTC.

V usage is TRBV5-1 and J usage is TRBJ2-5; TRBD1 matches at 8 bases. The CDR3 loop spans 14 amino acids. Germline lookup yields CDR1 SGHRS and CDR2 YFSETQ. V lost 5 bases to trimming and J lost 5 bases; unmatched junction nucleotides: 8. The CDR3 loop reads CASSRSGGAETQYF. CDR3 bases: TGCGCCAGCAGTCGCTCAGGGGGCGCGGAGACCCAGTACTTC.

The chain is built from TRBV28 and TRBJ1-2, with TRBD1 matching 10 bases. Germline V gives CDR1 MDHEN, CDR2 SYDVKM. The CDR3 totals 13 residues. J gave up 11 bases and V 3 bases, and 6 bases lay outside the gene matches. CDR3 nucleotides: TGTGCCAGCAGTTTTGGCAGGACAGGGGGATACACCTTC. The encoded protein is CASSFGRTGGYTF.

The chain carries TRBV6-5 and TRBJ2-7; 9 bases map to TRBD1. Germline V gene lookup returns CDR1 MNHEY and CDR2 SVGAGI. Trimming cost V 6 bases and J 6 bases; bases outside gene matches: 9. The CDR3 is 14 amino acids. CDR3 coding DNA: TGTGCCAGCAGCGGGGGACAGGGAAGGGGCGAGCAGTACTTC. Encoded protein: CASSGGQGRGEQYF.

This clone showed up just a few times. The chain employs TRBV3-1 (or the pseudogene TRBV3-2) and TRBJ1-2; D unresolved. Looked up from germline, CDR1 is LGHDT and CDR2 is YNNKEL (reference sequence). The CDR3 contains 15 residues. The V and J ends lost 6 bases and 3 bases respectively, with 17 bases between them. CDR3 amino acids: CASSRLGGSDYGYTF. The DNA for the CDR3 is TGTGCCAGCAGTCGCCTTGGAGGAAGTGACTATGGCTACACCTTC.

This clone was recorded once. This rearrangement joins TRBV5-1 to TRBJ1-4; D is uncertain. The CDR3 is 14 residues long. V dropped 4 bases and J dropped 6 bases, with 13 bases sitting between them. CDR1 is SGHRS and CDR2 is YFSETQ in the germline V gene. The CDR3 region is CASSPGSEDEKLFF. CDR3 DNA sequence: TGCGCCAGCAGCCCCGGGTCTGAAGATGAAAAACTGTTTTTT.

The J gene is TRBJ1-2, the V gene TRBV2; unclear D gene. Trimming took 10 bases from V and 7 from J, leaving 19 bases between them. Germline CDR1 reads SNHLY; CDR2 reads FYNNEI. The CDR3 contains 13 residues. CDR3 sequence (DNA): TGTGCCACCACCGAAGAACGGGGTAGTGGCTACACCTTC. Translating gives CATTEERGSGYTF.

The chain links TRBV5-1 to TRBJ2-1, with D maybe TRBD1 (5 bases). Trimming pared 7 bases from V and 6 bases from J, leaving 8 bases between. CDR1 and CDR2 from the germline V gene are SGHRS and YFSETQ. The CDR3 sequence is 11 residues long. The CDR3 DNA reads TGCGCCAGCTTAGGGGCCAATGAGCAGTTCTTC. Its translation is CASLGANEQFF.

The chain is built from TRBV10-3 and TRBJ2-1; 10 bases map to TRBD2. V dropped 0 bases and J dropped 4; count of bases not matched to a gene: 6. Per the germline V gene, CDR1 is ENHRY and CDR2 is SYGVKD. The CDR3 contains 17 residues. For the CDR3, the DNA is TGTGCCATCAGTGAGTCCTGGGCTAGCGGGAGATACAATGAGCAGTTCTTC. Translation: CAISESWASGRYNEQFF.

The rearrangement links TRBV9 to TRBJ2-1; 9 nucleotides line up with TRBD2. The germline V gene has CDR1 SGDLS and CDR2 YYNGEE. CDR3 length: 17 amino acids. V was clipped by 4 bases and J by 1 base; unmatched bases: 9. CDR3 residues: CASSPRLSGRSYNEQFF. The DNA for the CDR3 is TGTGCCAGCAGCCCCCGGCTAAGCGGGAGGTCCTACAATGAGCAGTTCTTC.

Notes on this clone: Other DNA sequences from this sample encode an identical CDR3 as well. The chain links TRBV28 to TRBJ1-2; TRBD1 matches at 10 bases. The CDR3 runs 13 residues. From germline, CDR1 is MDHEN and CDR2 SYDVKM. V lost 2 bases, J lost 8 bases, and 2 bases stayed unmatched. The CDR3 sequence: CASSLRTGGGYTF. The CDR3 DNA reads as TGTGCCAGCAGTTTAAGGACAGGGGGAGGCTACACCTTC.

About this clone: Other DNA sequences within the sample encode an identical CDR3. In DNA form, the CDR3 reads TGCAGAGGGCAGGGGGGCACTGAAGCTTTCTTT. It codes for CRGQGGTEAFF. V gene TRBV20-1 combines with J gene TRBJ1-1, with TRBD1 matching 7 bases. Germline V lookup: CDR1 DFQATT, CDR2 SNEGSKA (reference sequence). The CDR3 length is 11 residues.

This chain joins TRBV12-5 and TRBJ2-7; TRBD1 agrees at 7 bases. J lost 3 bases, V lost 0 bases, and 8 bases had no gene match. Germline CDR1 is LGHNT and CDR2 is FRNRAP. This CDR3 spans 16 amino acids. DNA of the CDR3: TGTGCTAGTGGTTTGGTACGAGTGACAGGGCTCTACGAGCAGTACTTC. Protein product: CASGLVRVTGLYEQYF.

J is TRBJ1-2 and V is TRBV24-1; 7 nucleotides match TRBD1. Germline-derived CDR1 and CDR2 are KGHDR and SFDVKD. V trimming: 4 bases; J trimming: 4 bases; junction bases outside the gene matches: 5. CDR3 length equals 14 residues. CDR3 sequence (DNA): TGTGCCACCAGTGAACCCGGGACAGCCTATGGCTACACCTTC. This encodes CATSEPGTAYGYTF.

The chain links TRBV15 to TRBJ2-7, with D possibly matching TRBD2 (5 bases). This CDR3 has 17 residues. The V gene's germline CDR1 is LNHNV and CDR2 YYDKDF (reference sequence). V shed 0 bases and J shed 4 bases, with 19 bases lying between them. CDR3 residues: CATSRDISWEREYEQYF. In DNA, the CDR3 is TGTGCCACCAGCAGAGATATTTCGTGGGAGAGGGAGTACGAGCAGTACTTC.

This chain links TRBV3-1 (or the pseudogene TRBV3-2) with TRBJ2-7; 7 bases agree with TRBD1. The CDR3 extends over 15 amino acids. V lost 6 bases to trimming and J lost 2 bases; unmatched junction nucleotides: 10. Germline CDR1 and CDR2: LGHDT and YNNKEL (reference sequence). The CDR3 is CASSRPGTETYEQYF. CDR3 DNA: TGTGCCAGCAGTCGACCCGGGACAGAGACCTACGAGCAGTACTTC.

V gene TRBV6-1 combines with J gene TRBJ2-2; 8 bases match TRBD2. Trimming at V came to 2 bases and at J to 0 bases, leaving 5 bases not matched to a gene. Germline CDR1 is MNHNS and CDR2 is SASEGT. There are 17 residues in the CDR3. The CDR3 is CASSEIYSGANTGELFF. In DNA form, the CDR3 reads TGTGCCAGCAGTGAAATTTATAGCGGGGCGAACACCGGGGAGCTGTTTTTT.

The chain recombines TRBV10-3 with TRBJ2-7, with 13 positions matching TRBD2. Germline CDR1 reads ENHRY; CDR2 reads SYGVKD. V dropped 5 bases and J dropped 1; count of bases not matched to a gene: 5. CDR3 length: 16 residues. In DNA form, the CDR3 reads TGTGCCATCAGTCGGGGACTAGCGGGAATGTCCTACGAGCAGTACTTC. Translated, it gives CAISRGLAGMSYEQYF.

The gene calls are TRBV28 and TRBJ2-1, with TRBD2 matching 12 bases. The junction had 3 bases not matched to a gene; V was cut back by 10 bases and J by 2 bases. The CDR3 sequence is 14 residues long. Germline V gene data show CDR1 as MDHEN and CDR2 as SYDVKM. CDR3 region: CATLAGGPYNEQFF. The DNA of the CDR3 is TGTGCCACCCTAGCGGGAGGGCCCTACAATGAGCAGTTCTTC.

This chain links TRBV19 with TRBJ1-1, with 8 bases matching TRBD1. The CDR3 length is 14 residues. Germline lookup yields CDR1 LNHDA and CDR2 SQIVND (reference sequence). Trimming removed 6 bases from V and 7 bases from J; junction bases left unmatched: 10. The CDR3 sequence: CASSHTTGGGEAFF. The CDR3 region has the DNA TGTGCCAGTAGCCACACTACAGGGGGAGGTGAAGCTTTCTTT.

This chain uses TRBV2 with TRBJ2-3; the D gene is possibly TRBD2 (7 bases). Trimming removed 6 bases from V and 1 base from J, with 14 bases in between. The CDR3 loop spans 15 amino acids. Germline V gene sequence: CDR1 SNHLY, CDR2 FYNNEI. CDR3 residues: CASSAGARGTDTQYF. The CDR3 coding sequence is TGTGCCAGCAGCGCGGGGGCTCGGGGCACAGATACGCAGTATTTT.